One and the same sample provided the 24 T cell receptor beta chains below, sequenced in a study of cytomegalovirus exposure and HLA in healthy donors. Sequencing was performed with immunoSEQ multiplex PCR; in TCRdb, only in-frame clones are kept and a portion is missing. The sample has over 200,000 clones, approximately 87% seen once; the top ten hold around 5.5%. The specimen sequenced was PBMCs. These receptors all stem from a woman between 18 and 29 years old in good health and CMV-seronegative.

This clone was observed once. J is TRBJ1-5 and V is TRBV30, with 10 bases lining up with TRBD1. The CDR3 contains 15 residues. Trimming removed 2 bases from V and 7 bases from J; junction bases left unmatched: 8. Looked up from germline, CDR1 is GTSNPN and CDR2 is SVGIG (reference sequence). The CDR3 DNA reads as TGTGCCTGGAGTCCCACCGGGACAGGGGACCAGCCCCAGCATTTT. This encodes CAWSPTGTGDQPQHF.

This clone was seen more than once but under ten times. The rearrangement joins TRBV19 to TRBJ1-2; possibly TRBD1 for D (6 bases). The germline V and J ends were trimmed by 9 bases and 3 bases, with 11 bases remaining between them. CDR3 length: 12 amino acids. Germline CDR1 reads LNHDA; CDR2 reads SQIVND (reference sequence). CDR3: CARPSGDYGYTF. DNA of the CDR3: TGTGCCAGACCCTCAGGGGACTATGGCTACACCTTC.

J is TRBJ1-1 and V is TRBV5-1; D is perhaps TRBD1 (6 bases). CDR1 is SGHRS, CDR2 YFSETQ, per germline. With 4 bases removed from V and 4 bases from J, the gap between germline ends came to 17 bases. CDR3 length: 15 residues. CDR3 in amino acids: CASSAGTPRGTEAFF. Written as DNA, the CDR3 is TGCGCCAGCAGCGCCGGGACACCGAGGGGCACTGAAGCTTTCTTT.

The genes are TRBV28 and TRBJ2-5, with 11 bases matching TRBD2. This CDR3 spans 16 amino acids. With 6 bases clipped from V and 5 bases from J, the junction kept 11 bases outside the gene matches. CDR1 and CDR2 (germline): MDHEN, SYDVKM. The CDR3 DNA follows: TGTGCCAGCAGCCCGAGTAGCGGGAGGGCCAGTGAGACCCAGTACTTC. Its protein product is CASSPSSGRASETQYF.

This clone was counted many times. The rearrangement links TRBV29-1 to TRBJ2-7, with D uncertain. The V gene's germline CDR1 is SQVTM and CDR2 ANQGSEA. CDR3 size: 13 residues. Trimming removed 4 bases at V and 2 bases at J, with 12 bases between. CDR3 DNA sequence: TGCAGCGTTGTCTTGGCCGACACCTACGAGCAGTACTTC. It is translated as CSVVLADTYEQYF.

The chain uses TRBV4-2 and TRBJ2-2; 14 bases agree with TRBD2. The CDR3 is made up of 16 amino acids. Germline loops: CDR1 LGHNA, CDR2 YNFKEQ. With V trimmed by 4 bases and J by 4 bases, 2 bases remained unmatched. The CDR3 coding sequence is TGTGCCAGCAGCCCCGGGACTAGCGGGAGCACCGGGGAGCTGTTTTTT. This codes for CASSPGTSGSTGELFF.

V and J are TRBV11-2 and TRBJ2-7, with 9 bases matching TRBD1. Germline CDR1 reads SGHAT; CDR2 reads FQNNGV. Trimming took 2 bases from V and 3 from J; bases not matched to a gene: 5. CDR3 size: 15 residues. The CDR3 protein is CASSLYETGGYEQYF. In nucleotides, the CDR3 is TGTGCCAGCAGCTTATATGAGACAGGGGGCTACGAGCAGTACTTC.

This chain connects TRBV27 to TRBJ2-1, with 7 bases that match TRBD2. The germline CDR1 and CDR2 sequences are MNHEY and SMNVEV (reference sequence). CDR3 length equals 17 residues. V was pared by 5 bases and J by 7 bases, with 17 bases of the junction left unmatched. As DNA, the CDR3 is TGTGCCAGCAGTACTATATTAGCGGGCCCCAGGCCGAATGAGCAGTTCTTC. Translation: CASSTILAGPRPNEQFF.

The chain is built from TRBV6-6 and TRBJ2-2; possibly TRBD1 for D (6 bases). Trimming removed 2 bases from V and 9 bases from J, with 10 bases in between. CDR1 is MNHNY and CDR2 is SVGAGI in the germline V gene (reference sequence). The CDR3 loop spans 13 amino acids. As DNA, the CDR3 is TGTGCCAGCAGTTACGTCACAGGGCGGGAGCTGTTTTTT. Translating gives CASSYVTGRELFF.

The rearrangement joins TRBV5-1 to TRBJ2-3, with TRBD2 identical over 8 bases. The CDR3 has 15 residues. Germline trimming cut 4 bases from V and 4 bases from J; bases unmatched to any gene: 8. In germline, CDR1 is SGHRS, CDR2 YFSETQ. In nucleotides, the CDR3 is TGCGCCAGCAGCATCTCAGCGGGAGCGGCAGATACGCAGTATTTT. Translating gives CASSISAGAADTQYF.

This rearrangement joins TRBV4-1 to TRBJ2-2; 7 bases agree with TRBD1. The CDR3 length is 17 residues. Per germline, CDR1 MGHRA and CDR2 YSYEKL. The junction had 12 bases not matched to a gene; V was cut back by 4 bases and J by 4 bases. The CDR3 coding sequence is TGCGCCAGCAGCCCTGACTGGGACAGACGACCCACCGGGGAGCTGTTTTTT. Protein: CASSPDWDRRPTGELFF.

V usage is TRBV28 and J usage is TRBJ1-5; D uncertain. V dropped 2 bases and J dropped 3 bases, with 11 bases sitting between them. The CDR3 is made up of 15 amino acids. CDR1 and CDR2 (germline): MDHEN, SYDVKM. CDR3 loop: CASSLGGPSNQPQHF. The CDR3 coding sequence is TGTGCCAGCAGTTTAGGAGGGCCTTCCAATCAGCCCCAGCATTTT.

This chain uses TRBV28 with TRBJ1-2, with TRBD1 as a possible D gene (5 bases). V was trimmed by 11 bases and J by 0 bases, leaving 13 bases between them. CDR1 is MDHEN, CDR2 SYDVKM, per germline. The CDR3 sequence is 13 residues long. In DNA form, the CDR3 reads TGTGCCGGGCGGGGACTAACTAACTATGGCTACACCTTC. Encoded protein: CAGRGLTNYGYTF.

DNA for the CDR3: TGTGCCAGCAGTGAAGCGCCGGGACGTGATGGAAAACTGTTTTTT. Protein product: CASSEAPGRDGKLFF. The chain employs TRBV6-1 and TRBJ1-4, with D possibly matching TRBD1 (5 bases). CDR3 length: 15 residues. V shed 0 bases and J shed 10 bases, with 15 bases lying between them. CDR1 and CDR2 from the germline V gene are MNHNS and SASEGT.

This clone has a handful of counts. The V call is TRBV4-1, the J call TRBJ2-7; 8 bases agree with TRBD1. CDR1 MGHRA and CDR2 YSYEKL come from the germline V gene. The CDR3 runs 15 residues. J lost 5 bases, V lost 4 bases, and 10 bases had no gene match. CDR3 in amino acids: CASSRTDRVGDEQYF. CDR3 nucleotide sequence: TGCGCCAGCAGCCGGACGGACAGGGTTGGGGACGAGCAGTACTTC.

The chain joins TRBV2 to TRBJ2-1, with 7 positions matching TRBD2. The ends lost 3 bases at V and 13 bases at J; junction bases unmatched: 12. The V gene's germline CDR1 is SNHLY and CDR2 FYNNEI. The CDR3 loop spans 14 amino acids. The CDR3 coding sequence is TGTGCCAGCAGTGAGGAGGGTAGCGGGTCTAGCCAGTTCTTC. Translating gives CASSEEGSGSSQFF. Together with reference TRBV2 and TRBJ2-1, the CDR3 gives the full variable domain: EPEVTQTPSHQVTQMGQEVILRCVPISNHLYFYWYRQILGQKVEFLVSFYNNEISEKSEIFDDQFSVERPDGSNFTLKIRSTKLEDSAMYFCASSEEGSGSSQFFGPGTRLTVL.

This chain joins TRBV5-6 and TRBJ1-2; a weak D match, TRBD1 (6 bases). V lost 4 bases to trimming and J lost 6 bases, with 22 bases between them. Germline V gives CDR1 SGHDT, CDR2 YYEEEE. CDR3 length: 16 residues. The CDR3 region is CASSHSYRQASDGYTF. In nucleotides, the CDR3 is TGTGCCAGCAGCCATTCGTATCGACAGGCCTCGGATGGCTACACCTTC.

J is TRBJ2-6 and V is TRBV5-6; D may match TRBD1 or TRBD2 (6 bases each). The V end lost 1 base, the J end lost 1 base, and 15 bases lay between the germline ends. This CDR3 spans 18 amino acids. Germline V gene lookup returns CDR1 SGHDT and CDR2 YYEEEE. The CDR3, as DNA: TGTGCCAGCAGCTTGCGGGGGCCCATCAGGTCTGGGGCCAACGTCCTGACTTTC. As protein: CASSLRGPIRSGANVLTF. The whole variable domain, filled in from reference TRBV5-6 and TRBJ2-6, reads DAGVTQSPTHLIKTRGQQVTLRCSPKSGHDTVSWYQQALGQGPQFIFQYYEEEERQRGNFPDRFSGHQFPNYSSELNVNALLLGDSALYLCASSLRGPIRSGANVLTFGAGSRLTVL.

The V and J genes are TRBV27 and TRBJ2-7, with 8 bases identical to TRBD1. Per the germline V gene, CDR1 is MNHEY and CDR2 is SMNVEV (reference sequence). The V gene end was trimmed by 8 bases and the J gene end by 4 bases; junction bases not matched to a gene: 7. The CDR3 length is 13 residues. CDR3 region: CASATGGGYEQYF. The CDR3 region has the DNA TGTGCCAGCGCCACAGGGGGTGGATACGAGCAGTACTTC.

The chain carries TRBV29-1 and TRBJ2-1; D might be TRBD1 (5 bases). V was trimmed by 3 bases and J by 7 bases, leaving 16 bases between them. The CDR3 has 14 amino acids. Germline CDR1 and CDR2: SQVTM and ANQGSEA. In DNA form, the CDR3 reads TGCAGCGTTGACACAGGAGCCCCGGGTAATGAGCAGTTCTTC. Translating it yields CSVDTGAPGNEQFF.

J is TRBJ1-2 and V is TRBV28, with D hard to call. CDR3 length: 12 amino acids. The V end was cut by 2 bases, the J end by 8 bases, with 9 bases between. Germline V gives CDR1 MDHEN, CDR2 SYDVKM. CDR3 DNA sequence: TGTGCCAGCAGTTTAAAACAGACCGGCTACACCTTC. Its translation is CASSLKQTGYTF.

In DNA form, the CDR3 reads TGTGCCATCAGTGAATCCATGGATCTTGAGCAGTTCTTC. Residues: CAISESMDLEQFF. This chain uses TRBV10-3 with TRBJ2-1; D is undetermined. From germline, CDR1 is ENHRY and CDR2 SYGVKD. V gave up 3 bases and J gave up 9 bases, with 12 bases separating them. There are 13 residues in the CDR3.

This sequence joins TRBV7-9 and TRBJ2-5; tentative D call: TRBD2 (6 bases). V was trimmed by 5 bases and J by 5 bases, leaving 9 bases between them. Germline CDR1 is SEHNR and CDR2 is FQNEAQ (reference sequence). This CDR3 contains 12 residues. The CDR3 bases are TGTGCCAGCAGCAGAGGGAGGGAGACCCAGTACTTC. It translates to CASSRGRETQYF.

The chain employs TRBV2 and TRBJ2-1; a possible D gene is TRBD2 (5 bases). The CDR3 runs 14 residues. Trimming took 0 bases from V and 10 from J, leaving 13 bases between them. CDR1 SNHLY and CDR2 FYNNEI come from the germline V gene. Here the CDR3 DNA reads TGTGCCAGCAGTGAAGCGGTCCCCCGGAGGGAGCAGTTCTTC. Translating it yields CASSEAVPRREQFF.